This T cell receptor (beta chain) was retrieved from a study of CDR3 diversity in severe acne. TCRdb called the PCR reads again in MiXCR, with one record for every CDR3 protein. The sample includes roughly 100,000 distinct CDR3 sequences, about half seen only once; the top ten take 9.5% to 15%. Germline CDR1 and CDR2: DFQATT and SNEGSKA (reference sequence). The CDR3 runs 11 residues. V dropped 2 bases and J dropped 2 bases, with 4 bases sitting between them. Many counts were recorded for this clonotype. This clonotype was obtained from a male donor with acne. The sample comprised blood. V and J are TRBV20-1 and TRBJ2-7, with D hard to call. CDR3 residues: CSARIAYEQYF. The CDR3 nucleotides are TGCAGTGCTAGAATAGCCTACGAGCAGTACTTC.